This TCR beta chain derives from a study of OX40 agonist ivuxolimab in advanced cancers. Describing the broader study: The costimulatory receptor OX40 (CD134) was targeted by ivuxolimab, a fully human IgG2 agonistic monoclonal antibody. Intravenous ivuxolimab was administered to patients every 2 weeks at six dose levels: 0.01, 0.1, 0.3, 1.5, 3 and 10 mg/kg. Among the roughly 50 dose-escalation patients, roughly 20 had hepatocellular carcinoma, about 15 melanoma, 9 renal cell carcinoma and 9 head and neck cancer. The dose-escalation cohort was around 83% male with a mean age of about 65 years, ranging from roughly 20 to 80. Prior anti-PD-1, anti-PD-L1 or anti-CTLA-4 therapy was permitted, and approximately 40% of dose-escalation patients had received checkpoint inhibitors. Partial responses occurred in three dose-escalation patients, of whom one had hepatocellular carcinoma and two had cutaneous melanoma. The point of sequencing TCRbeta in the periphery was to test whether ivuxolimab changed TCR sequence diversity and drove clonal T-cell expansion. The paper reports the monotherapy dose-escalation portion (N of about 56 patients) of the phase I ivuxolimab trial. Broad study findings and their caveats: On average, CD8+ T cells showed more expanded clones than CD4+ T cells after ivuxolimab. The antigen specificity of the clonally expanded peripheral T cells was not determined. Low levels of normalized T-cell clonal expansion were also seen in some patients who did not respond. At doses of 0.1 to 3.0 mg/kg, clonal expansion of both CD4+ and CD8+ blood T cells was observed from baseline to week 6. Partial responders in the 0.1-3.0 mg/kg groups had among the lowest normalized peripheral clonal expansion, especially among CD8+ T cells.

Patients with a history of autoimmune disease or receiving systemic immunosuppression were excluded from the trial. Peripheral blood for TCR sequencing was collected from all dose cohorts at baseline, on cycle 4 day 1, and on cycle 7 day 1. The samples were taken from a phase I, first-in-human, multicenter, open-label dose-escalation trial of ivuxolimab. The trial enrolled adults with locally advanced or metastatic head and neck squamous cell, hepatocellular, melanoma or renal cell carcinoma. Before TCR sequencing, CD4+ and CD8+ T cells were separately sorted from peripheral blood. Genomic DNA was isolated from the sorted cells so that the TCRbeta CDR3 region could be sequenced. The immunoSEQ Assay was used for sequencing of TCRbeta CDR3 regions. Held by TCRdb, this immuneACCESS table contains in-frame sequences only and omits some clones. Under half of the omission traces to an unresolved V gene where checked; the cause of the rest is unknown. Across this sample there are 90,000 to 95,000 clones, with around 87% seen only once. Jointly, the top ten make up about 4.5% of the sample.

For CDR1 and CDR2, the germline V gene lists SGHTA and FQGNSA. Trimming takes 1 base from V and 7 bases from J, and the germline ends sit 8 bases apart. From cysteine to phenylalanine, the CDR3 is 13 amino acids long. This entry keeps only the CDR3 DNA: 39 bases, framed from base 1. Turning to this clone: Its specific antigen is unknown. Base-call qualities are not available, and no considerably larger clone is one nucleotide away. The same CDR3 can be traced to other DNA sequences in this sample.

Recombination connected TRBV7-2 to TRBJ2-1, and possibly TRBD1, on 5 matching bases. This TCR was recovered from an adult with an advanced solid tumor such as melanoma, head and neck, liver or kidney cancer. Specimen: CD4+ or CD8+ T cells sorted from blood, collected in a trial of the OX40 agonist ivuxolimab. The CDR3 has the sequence CASSLGQSNEQFF. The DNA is TGTGCCAGCAGCTTAGGACAGTCAAATGAGCAGTTCTTC.